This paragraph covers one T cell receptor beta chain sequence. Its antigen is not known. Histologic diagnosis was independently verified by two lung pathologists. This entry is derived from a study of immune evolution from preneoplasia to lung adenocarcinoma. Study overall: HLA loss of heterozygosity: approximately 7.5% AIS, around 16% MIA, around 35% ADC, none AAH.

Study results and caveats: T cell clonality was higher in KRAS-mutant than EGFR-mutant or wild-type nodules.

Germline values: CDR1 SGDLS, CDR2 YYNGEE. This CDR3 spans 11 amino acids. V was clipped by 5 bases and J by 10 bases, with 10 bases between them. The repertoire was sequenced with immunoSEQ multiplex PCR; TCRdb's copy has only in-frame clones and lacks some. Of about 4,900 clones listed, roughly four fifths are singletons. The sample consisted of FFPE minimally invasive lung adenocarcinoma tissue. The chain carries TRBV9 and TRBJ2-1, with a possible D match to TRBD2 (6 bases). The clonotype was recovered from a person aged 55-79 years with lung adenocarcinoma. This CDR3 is CASRGGAEQFF. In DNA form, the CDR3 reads TGTGCCAGCAGAGGCGGGGCGGAGCAGTTCTTC.